The clone carrying this T cell receptor beta chain was detected only once. Its antigen remains unknown. The V end was cut by 3 bases, the J end by 7 bases, with 13 bases between. The CDR3 is 14 amino acids. Germline assignment: CDR1 LNHDA and CDR2 SQIVND (reference sequence). PCR primers comprised 60 Vbeta and 13 Jbeta primers. The repertoire was sequenced with immunoSEQ multiplex PCR; TCRdb's copy has only in-frame clones and lacks some. This table holds about 190,000 clones, around 73% found once. The data were taken from a study of cytomegalovirus exposure and HLA in healthy donors. Points from the study as a whole: Later work found most CMV-associated TCR beta chains apparently HLA-restricted. According to the study, 160 or so TCR beta chains were cytomegalovirus-associated.

This clonotype was sampled from a woman younger than 45 in good health and CMV-seropositive. Material for sequencing was PBMCs. V gene TRBV19 combines with J gene TRBJ2-1; tentatively, D is TRBD1 (6 bases). This CDR3 reads CASSIQGPQNEQFF. DNA for the CDR3: TGTGCCAGTAGTATCCAGGGGCCCCAAAATGAGCAGTTCTTC.